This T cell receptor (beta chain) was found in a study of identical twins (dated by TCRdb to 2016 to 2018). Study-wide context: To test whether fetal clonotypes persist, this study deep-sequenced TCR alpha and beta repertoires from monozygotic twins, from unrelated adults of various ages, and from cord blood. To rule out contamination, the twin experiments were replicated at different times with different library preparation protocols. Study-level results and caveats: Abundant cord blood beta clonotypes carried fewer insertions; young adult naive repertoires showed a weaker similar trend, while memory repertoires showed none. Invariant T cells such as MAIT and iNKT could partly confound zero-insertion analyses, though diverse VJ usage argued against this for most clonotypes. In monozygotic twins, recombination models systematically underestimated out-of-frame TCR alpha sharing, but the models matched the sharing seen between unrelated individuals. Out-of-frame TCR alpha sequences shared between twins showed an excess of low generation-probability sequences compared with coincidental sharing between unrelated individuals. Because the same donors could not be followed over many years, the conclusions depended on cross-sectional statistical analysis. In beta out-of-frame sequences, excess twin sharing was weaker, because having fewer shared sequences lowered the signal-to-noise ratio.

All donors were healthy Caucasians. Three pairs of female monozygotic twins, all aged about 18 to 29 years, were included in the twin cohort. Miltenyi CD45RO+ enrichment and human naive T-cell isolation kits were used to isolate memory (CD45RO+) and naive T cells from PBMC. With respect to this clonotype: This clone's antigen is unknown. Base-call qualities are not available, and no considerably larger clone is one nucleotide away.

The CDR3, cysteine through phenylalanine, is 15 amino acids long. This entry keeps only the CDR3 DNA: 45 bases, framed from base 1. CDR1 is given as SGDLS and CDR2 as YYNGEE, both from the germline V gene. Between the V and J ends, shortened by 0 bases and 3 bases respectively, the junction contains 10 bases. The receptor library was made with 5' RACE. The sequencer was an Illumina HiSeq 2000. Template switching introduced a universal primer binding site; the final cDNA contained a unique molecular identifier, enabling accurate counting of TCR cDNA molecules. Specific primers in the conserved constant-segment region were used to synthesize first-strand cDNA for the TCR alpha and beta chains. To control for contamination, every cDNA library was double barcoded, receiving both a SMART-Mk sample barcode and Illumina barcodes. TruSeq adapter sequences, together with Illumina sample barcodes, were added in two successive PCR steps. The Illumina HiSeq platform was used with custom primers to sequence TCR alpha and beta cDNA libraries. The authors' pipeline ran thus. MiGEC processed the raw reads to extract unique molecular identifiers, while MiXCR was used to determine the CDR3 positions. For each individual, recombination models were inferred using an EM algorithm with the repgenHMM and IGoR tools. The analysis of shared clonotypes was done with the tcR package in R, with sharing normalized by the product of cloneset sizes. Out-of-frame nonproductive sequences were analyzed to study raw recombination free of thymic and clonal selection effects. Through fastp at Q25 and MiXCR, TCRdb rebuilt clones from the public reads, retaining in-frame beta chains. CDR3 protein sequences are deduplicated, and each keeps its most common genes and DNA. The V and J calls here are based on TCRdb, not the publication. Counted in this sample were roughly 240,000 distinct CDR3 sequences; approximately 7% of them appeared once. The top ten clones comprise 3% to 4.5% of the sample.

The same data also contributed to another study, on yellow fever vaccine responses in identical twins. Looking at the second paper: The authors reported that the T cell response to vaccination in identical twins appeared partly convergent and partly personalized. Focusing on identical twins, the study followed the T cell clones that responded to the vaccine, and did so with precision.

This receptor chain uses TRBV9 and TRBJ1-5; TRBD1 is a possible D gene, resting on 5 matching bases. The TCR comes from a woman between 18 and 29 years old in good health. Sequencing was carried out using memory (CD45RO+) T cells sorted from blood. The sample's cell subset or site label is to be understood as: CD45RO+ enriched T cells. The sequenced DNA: TGTGCCAGCAGCGTAGGCGGGGCCCCCAATCAGCCCCAGCATTTT. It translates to CASSVGGAPNQPQHF. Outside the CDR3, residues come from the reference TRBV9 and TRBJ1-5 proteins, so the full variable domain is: DSGVTQTPKHLITATGQRVTLRCSPRSGDLSVYWYQQSLDQGLQFLIQYYNGEERAKGNILERFSAQQFPDLHSELNLSSLELGDSALYFCASSVGGAPNQPQHFGDGTRLSIL.